These 5 T cell receptor beta chains were sequenced from one sample in a study of blood T cell repertoires in COVID-19. Sequencing used immunoSEQ multiplex PCR; TCRdb keeps in-frame clones, though not all of them. Of about 170,000 clones listed, more than 75% are singletons. Sequenced input: peripheral blood. The receptors originated from a man aged 18 to 29 with COVID-19, enrolled during active disease.

V and J are TRBV10-3 and TRBJ2-7; 8 nucleotides agree with TRBD1. This CDR3 has 19 residues. After removal of 8 bases from V and 0 bases from J, the junction contained 21 bases not matched to a gene. Germline V CDR1 and CDR2: ENHRY, SYGVKD. The CDR3 is CAISGFTQRGQVISYEQYF. In DNA, the CDR3 is TGTGCCATCTCGGGTTTTACTCAGAGGGGACAGGTGATCTCCTACGAGCAGTACTTC.

The chain links TRBV10-3 to TRBJ2-7, with 9 bases lining up with TRBD1. The germline gives CDR1 ENHRY, CDR2 SYGVKD. V was clipped by 3 bases and J by 5 bases; unmatched bases: 8. There are 15 residues in the CDR3. CDR3 amino acids: CAISEFPDRGDEQYF. The CDR3 region has the DNA TGTGCCATCAGTGAATTCCCGGACAGGGGTGACGAGCAGTACTTC.

J is TRBJ2-2 and V is TRBV24-1, with 12 bases aligning to TRBD1. With V trimmed by 0 bases and J by 4 bases, 5 bases remained unmatched. The V gene's germline CDR1 is KGHDR and CDR2 SFDVKD. The CDR3 spans 18 residues. CDR3 sequence reads: CATSDLNPGQGATGELFF. CDR3 coding DNA: TGTGCCACCAGTGATTTGAACCCGGGACAGGGGGCCACCGGGGAGCTGTTTTTT.

With respect to this clone: The junction and the germline gene differ at one end; a read error may be behind it. V and J are TRBV24-1 and TRBJ2-5; TRBD1 is a possible D gene (6 bases). CDR3 length: 16 amino acids. Looked up from germline, CDR1 is KGHDR and CDR2 is SFDVKD. The CDR3 here is CATSDGLQGDHETQYF. DNA of the CDR3: TGTGCCACCAGTGATGGCCTACAGGGAGACCACGAGACCCAGTACTTC.

This chain links TRBV4-3 with TRBJ1-2, with D uncertain. The CDR3 contains 14 residues. V was shortened by 0 bases and J by 3 bases, with 8 bases between the two germline ends. Germline loops: CDR1 LGHNA, CDR2 YSLEER. CDR3 protein: CASSQDRTYYGYTF. CDR3 DNA: TGCGCCAGCAGCCAAGATCGCACATACTATGGCTACACCTTC.